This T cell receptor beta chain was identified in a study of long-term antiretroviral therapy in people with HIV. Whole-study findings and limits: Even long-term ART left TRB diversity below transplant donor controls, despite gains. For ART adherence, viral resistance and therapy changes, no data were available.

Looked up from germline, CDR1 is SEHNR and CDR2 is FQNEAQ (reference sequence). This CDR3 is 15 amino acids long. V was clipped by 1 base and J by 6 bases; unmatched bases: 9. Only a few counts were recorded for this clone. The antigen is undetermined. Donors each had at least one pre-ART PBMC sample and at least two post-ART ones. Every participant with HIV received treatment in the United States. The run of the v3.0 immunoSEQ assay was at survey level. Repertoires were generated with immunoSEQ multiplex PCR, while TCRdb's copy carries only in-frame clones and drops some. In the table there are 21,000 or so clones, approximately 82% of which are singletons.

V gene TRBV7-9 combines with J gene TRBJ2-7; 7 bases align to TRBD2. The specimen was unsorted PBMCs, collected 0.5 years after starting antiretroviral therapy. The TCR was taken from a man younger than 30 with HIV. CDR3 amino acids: CASSLVGRESGEQYF. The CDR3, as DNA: TGTGCCAGCAGCTTAGTGGGGCGGGAGTCCGGCGAGCAGTACTTC.